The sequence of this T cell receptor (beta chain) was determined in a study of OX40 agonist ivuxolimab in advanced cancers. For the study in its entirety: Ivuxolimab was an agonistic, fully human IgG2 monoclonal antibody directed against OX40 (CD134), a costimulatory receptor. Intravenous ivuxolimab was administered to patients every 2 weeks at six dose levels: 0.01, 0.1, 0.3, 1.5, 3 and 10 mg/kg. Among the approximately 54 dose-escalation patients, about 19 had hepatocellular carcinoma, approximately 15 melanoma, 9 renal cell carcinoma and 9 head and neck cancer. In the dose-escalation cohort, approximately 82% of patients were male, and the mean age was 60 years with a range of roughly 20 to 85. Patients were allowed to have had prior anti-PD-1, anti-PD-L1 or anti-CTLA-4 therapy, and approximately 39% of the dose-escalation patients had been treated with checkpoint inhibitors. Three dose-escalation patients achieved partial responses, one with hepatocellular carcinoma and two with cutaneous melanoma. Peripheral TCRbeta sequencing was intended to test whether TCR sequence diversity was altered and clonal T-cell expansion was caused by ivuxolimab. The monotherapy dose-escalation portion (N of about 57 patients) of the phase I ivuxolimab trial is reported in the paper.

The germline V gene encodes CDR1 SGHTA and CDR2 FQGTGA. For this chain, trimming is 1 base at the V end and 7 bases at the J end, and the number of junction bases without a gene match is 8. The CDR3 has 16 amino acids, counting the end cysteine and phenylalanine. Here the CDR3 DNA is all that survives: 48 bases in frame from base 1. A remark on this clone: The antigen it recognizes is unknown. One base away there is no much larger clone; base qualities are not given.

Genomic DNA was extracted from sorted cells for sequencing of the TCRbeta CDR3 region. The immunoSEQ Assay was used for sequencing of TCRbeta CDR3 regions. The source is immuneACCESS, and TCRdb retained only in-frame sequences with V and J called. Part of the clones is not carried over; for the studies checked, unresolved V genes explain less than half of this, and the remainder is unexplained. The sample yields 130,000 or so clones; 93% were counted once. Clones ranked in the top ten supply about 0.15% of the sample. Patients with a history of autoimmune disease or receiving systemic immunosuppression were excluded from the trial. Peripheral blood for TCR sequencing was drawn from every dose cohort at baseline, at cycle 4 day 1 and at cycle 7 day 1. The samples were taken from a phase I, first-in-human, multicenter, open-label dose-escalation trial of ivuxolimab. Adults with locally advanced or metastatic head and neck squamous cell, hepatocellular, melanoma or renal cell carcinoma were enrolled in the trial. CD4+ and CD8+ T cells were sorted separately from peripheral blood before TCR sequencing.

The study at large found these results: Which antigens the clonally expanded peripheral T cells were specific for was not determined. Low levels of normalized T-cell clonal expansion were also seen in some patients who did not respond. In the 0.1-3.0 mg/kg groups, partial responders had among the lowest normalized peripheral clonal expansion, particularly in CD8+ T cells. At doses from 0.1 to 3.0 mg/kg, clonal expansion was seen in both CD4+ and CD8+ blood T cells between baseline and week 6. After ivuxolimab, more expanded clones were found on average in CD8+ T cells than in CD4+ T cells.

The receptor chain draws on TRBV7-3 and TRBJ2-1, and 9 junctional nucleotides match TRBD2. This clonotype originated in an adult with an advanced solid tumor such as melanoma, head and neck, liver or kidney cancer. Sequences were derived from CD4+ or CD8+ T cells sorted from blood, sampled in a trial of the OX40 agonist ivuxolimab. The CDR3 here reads CASSLRSGREGNEQFF. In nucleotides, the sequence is TGTGCCAGCAGCTTAAGAAGTGGGCGGGAGGGGAATGAGCAGTTCTTC. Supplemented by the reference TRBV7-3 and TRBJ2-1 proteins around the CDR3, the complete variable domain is GAGVSQTPSNKVTEKGKYVELRCDPISGHTALYWYRQSLGQGPEFLIYFQGTGAADDSGLPNDRFFAVRPEGSVSTLKIQRTERGDSAVYLCASSLRSGREGNEQFFGPGTRLTVL.